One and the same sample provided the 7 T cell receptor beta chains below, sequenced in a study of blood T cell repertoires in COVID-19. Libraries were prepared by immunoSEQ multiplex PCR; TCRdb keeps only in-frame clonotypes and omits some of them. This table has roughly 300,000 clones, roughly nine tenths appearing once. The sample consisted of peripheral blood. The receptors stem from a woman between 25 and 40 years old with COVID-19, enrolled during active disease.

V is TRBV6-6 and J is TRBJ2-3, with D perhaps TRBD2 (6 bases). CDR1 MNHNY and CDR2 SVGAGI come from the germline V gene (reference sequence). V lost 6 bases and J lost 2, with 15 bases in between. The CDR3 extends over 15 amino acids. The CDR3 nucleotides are TGTGCCAGCAGCCGCGCCGGACTATTCACAGATACGCAGTATTTT. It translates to CASSRAGLFTDTQYF.

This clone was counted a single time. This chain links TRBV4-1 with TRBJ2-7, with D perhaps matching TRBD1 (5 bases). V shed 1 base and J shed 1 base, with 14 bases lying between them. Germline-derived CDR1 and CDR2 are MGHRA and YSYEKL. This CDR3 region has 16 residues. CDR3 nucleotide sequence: TGCGCCAGCAGCCAAGTAGGTCAGGGTTATTCCTACGAGCAGTACTTC. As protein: CASSQVGQGYSYEQYF.

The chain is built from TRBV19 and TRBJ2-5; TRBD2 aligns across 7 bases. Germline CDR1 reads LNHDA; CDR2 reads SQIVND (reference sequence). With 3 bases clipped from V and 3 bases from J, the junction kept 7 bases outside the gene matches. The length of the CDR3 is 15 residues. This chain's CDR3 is CASSIPAGNEETQYF. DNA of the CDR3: TGTGCCAGTAGTATTCCAGCGGGGAATGAAGAGACCCAGTACTTC. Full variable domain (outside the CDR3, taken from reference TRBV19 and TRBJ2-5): DGGITQSPKYLFRKEGQNVTLSCEQNLNHDAMYWYRQDPGQGLRLIYYSQIVNDFQKGDIAEGYSVSREKKESFPLTVTSAQKNPTAFYLCASSIPAGNEETQYFGPGTRLLVL.

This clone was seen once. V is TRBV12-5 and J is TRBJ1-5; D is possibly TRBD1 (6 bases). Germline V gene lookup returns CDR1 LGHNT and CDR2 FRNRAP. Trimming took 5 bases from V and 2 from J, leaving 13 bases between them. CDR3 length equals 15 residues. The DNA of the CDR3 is TGTGCTAGTGGTCCCAGTCCAGGGGGCAATCAGCCCCAGCATTTT. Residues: CASGPSPGGNQPQHF.

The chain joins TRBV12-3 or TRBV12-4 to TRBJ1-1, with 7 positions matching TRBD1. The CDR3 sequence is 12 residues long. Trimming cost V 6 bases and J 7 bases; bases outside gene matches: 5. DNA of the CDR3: TGTGCCAGCAGATCAGACAGGGTTGAAGCTTTCTTT. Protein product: CASRSDRVEAFF.

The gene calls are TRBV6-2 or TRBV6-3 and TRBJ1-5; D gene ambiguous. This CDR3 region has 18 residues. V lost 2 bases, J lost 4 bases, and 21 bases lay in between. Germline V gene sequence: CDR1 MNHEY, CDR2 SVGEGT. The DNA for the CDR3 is TGTGCCAGCAGTTACAAAAGAGTGTTACGGGTCCTAAATCAGCCCCAGCATTTT. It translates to CASSYKRVLRVLNQPQHF.

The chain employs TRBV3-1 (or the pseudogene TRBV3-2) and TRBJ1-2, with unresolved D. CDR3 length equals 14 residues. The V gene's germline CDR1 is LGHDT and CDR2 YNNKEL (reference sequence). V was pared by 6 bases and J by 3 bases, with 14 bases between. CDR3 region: CASRPPGFDYGYTF. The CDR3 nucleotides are TGTGCCAGCAGACCCCCGGGGTTTGACTATGGCTACACCTTC.